A selection of T cell receptor beta chains follows, all from one sample in a study of T cells in Graves' hyperthyroidism and ophthalmopathy. TCRdb ran MiXCR on the multiplex PCR reads and lists one entry per CDR3 protein. The table lists under 750,000 distinct CDR3 sequences, around 20% of them singletons. Material: blood. The source is a woman between 45 and 60 years old with Graves' hyperthyroidism that later progressed to Graves' ophthalmopathy. The CDR3 runs from the conserved cysteine through the conserved F or W. D genes are given only for firm matches. Size tells how often a clone was seen (once, few, many) or the class of an expanded clone, and some rows leave it out.

CDR3aa	CDR3nt	d_gene	v_gene	j_gene	abundance
CASSYSTRTSSPDTQYF	TGTGCCAGCAGTTACTCGACTCGGACTAGCTCCCCAGATACGCAGTATTTT	TRBD2	TRBV6-5	TRBJ2-3	few
CASSLAGGKGEQFF	TGTGCCAGCAGTCTAGCGGGGGGAAAGGGTGAGCAGTTCTTC	TRBD2	TRBV12-3/TRBV12-4	TRBJ2-1	many
CASSQGIHTDTQYF	TGTGCCAGCAGCCAAGGGATCCACACAGATACGCAGTATTTT	NA	TRBV3-1	TRBJ2-3	many
CASSQAGTGRTEAFF	TGTGCCAGCAGCCAAGCCGGGACAGGGCGGACTGAAGCTTTCTTT	TRBD1	TRBV3-1	TRBJ1-1	many
CAISTLAGGSYEQYF	TGTGCCATCAGTACTCTAGCGGGAGGATCCTACGAGCAGTACTTC	TRBD2	TRBV10-3	TRBJ2-7	few
CASSFEGGAGSEAFF	TGTGCCAGCAGCTTCGAGGGTGGCGCGGGGAGTGAAGCTTTCTTT	NA	TRBV7-2	TRBJ1-1	NA
CASRPGLAGKDTQYF	TGTGCCAGCAGGCCAGGACTAGCGGGGAAAGATACGCAGTATTTT	TRBD2	TRBV27	TRBJ2-3	NA
CASTPNADQPQHF	TGCGCCAGCACCCCCAACGCCGATCAGCCCCAGCATTTT	NA	TRBV4-1	TRBJ1-5	NA
CASSGTSGESSYEQYF	TGTGCCAGCAGTGGGACTAGCGGGGAGAGCTCCTACGAGCAGTACTTC	TRBD2	TRBV27	TRBJ2-7	few
CASSQEPTSYEQYF	TGCGCCAGCAGCCAAGAGCCCACCTCCTACGAGCAGTACTTC	NA	TRBV4-1	TRBJ2-7	NA
CASSQGIDGYTF	TGTGCCAGCAGTCAGGGGATAGATGGCTACACCTTC	NA	TRBV6-1	TRBJ1-2	NA
CASSRPGPEAFF	TGCGCCAGCAGCCGCCCGGGACCTGAAGCTTTCTTT	NA	TRBV4-1	TRBJ1-1	few
CASIREGNNQPQHF	TGTGCCAGCATTAGAGAGGGGAACAATCAGCCCCAGCATTTT	NA	TRBV6-2/TRBV6-3	TRBJ1-5	NA
CASSLEGTASTDTQYF	TGTGCCAGCAGCTTGGAAGGGACAGCTAGCACAGATACGCAGTATTTT	TRBD1	TRBV5-8	TRBJ2-3	many
CASGPGQGSYGYTF	TGTGCTAGTGGTCCGGGACAGGGGAGCTATGGCTACACCTTC	TRBD1	TRBV12-5	TRBJ1-2	NA
CASSIMGQANTEAFF	TGTGCCAGTAGTATAATGGGACAGGCGAACACTGAAGCTTTCTTT	TRBD1	TRBV19	TRBJ1-1	NA
CASSESGTTVIMNTEAFF	TGTGCCAGCAGTGAGTCCGGGACCACCGTAATTATGAACACTGAAGCTTTCTTT	NA	TRBV25-1	TRBJ1-1	NA
CASSLYTYQETQYF	TGTGCCAGCAGCTTGTACACTTACCAAGAGACCCAGTACTTC	NA	TRBV5-6	TRBJ2-5	NA
CAWSGDRARAEAFF	TGTGCCTGGAGTGGGGACAGGGCAAGGGCTGAAGCTTTCTTT	TRBD1	TRBV30	TRBJ1-1	few
CASSLVPKSVNTEAFF	TGCGCCAGCAGCCTGGTTCCCAAATCGGTGAACACTGAAGCTTTCTTT	NA	TRBV5-1	TRBJ1-1	many
CASSQVGGGRNTEAFF	TGCGCCAGCAGCCAAGTGGGTGGGGGCCGGAACACTGAAGCTTTCTTT	NA	TRBV4-1	TRBJ1-1	few
CASSRQGTLNYGYTF	TGTGCCAGCAGTCGTCAGGGAACTCTTAACTATGGCTACACCTTC	NA	TRBV12-3/TRBV12-4	TRBJ1-2	few
CASSDSSSDTQYF	TGCGCCAGCAGTGACTCCAGCTCAGATACGCAGTATTTT	NA	TRBV10-1	TRBJ2-3	few
CSELTGNGYTF	TGCAGCGAACTGACAGGGAATGGCTACACCTTC	TRBD1	TRBV29-1	TRBJ1-2	few
CASSLDRRAQYF	TGTGCCAGCAGCTTAGATCGACGGGCCCAGTACTTC	NA	TRBV11-2	TRBJ2-5	many
CASSEVPGTGILDTQYF	TGTGCCAGCAGTGAAGTTCCCGGGACAGGGATCTTGGATACGCAGTATTTT	TRBD1	TRBV6-1	TRBJ2-3	NA
CASSPSPQELNTEAFF	TGTGCCAGCAGCCCCAGCCCACAGGAATTGAACACTGAAGCTTTCTTT	NA	TRBV14	TRBJ1-1	few
CASSSRDRVLTNEKLFF	TGTGCCAGCAGCTCCCGGGACAGAGTTTTGACTAATGAAAAACTGTTTTTT	TRBD1	TRBV3-1	TRBJ1-4	NA
CASSIYRGDSNQPQHF	TGTGCCAGCAGTATATACAGGGGGGATAGCAATCAGCCCCAGCATTTT	TRBD1	TRBV12-3/TRBV12-4	TRBJ1-5	many
CSARGTGGHSREQYF	TGCAGTGCTAGGGGGACAGGGGGGCACTCTCGCGAGCAGTACTTC	TRBD1	TRBV20-1	TRBJ2-7	many
CASSFGTGGEKLFF	TGTGCCAGCAGCTTCGGGACAGGGGGGGAAAAACTGTTTTTT	TRBD1	TRBV7-2	TRBJ1-4	NA
CASSLALGQPKDSPLHF	TGTGCCAGCAGTTTAGCTCTTGGACAGCCGAAGGACTCACCCCTCCACTTT	NA	TRBV12-3/TRBV12-4	TRBJ1-6	NA
CASSLGGPLDTQYF	TGTGCCAGCAGTTTGGGGGGTCCTCTGGATACGCAGTATTTT	NA	TRBV12-3/TRBV12-4	TRBJ2-3	many